This T cell receptor beta chain was found in a study of T cells after yellow fever vaccination. Study-level points and caveats: A large majority of primary-vaccination clones showed up again after the booster (about 97% CD4, almost 90% CD8). Researchers report a weaker secondary response that nonetheless peaked faster, day 5 versus 15.

The CDR3 is 16 amino acids. Germline-derived CDR1 and CDR2 are MGHRA and YSYEKL. This clonotype appeared many times. Antigen specificity is unknown. Compared with germline, one end of the junction differs, possibly owing to a read error. A process of 5'RACE template switching, which added a universal primer site and UMIs, was used to make TCR cDNA. TCRdb recomputed calls from the 5' RACE reads with MiXCR, one row per CDR3 protein. Here the sample spans about 60,000 distinct CDR3 sequences, more than 5.5% being singletons. The sequence was collected from a man aged 18 to 30 who received the YFV17D yellow fever vaccine. This sequence joins TRBV4-1 and TRBJ2-5, with TRBD2 as a possible D gene (6 bases). The source was CD8+ T cells sorted from PBMCs, collected on the day of the first yellow fever vaccination. The CDR3 protein is CASSQVGGWHQGTQYF. CDR3 DNA: TGCGCCAGCAGCCAAGTTGGGGGGTGGCACCAAGGGACCCAGTACTTC.